Below, one T cell receptor beta chain is given with its context. What it binds is not known. Per the authors' pipeline: ImmunoSEQ yielded junction-only sequences lacking quality scores, so filtering differed. The table came from immunoSEQ multiplex PCR; TCRdb's copy has only in-frame clones and leaves some out. D and trimming come from the DNA, and the V and J calls and clone size come from that table. Of fewer than 650,000 clones listed, 76% are singletons. This entry comes from a study of shared clonotypes between healthy human individuals. About the study: The cohort had two women and a few men, ages 18 to 49.

Adult Caucasians living in Nashville, Tennessee made up all of the donors. General observations from the study: There were few donors, and this limited the genetic and exposure-history diversity represented.

The germline V gene has CDR1 SGHRS and CDR2 YFSETQ. Trimming pared 0 bases from V and 4 bases from J, leaving 11 bases between. The CDR3 covers 14 residues. Sequencing input: PBMCs. The receptor's source is a woman aged 40-49 years in good health. Some clones in this sample may be carry-over from other donors' samples. This chain joins TRBV5-1 and TRBJ2-7; D unclear. The CDR3 here is CASSLDGAEYEQYF. DNA for the CDR3: TGCGCCAGCAGCTTGGATGGAGCTGAGTACGAGCAGTACTTC.